The 32 T cell receptor beta chains reported below all come from one sample, sequenced in a study of sequential checkpoint blockade in melanoma. Treatment given: randomized to nivolumab then ipilimumab (arm A) or the reverse (arm B). Using immunoSEQ multiplex PCR, the repertoire was profiled, and TCRdb retains in-frame clones only, with some absent. The data hold 20,000 or so clones, with 55% to 70% observed a single time. The specimen was CD8+ T cells sorted from blood (inferred from file names), collected from a patient given nivolumab and ipilimumab in sequence. These receptor sequences come from a human donor with melanoma.

The chain recombines TRBV7-9 with TRBJ1-1; no clear D. The germline CDR1 and CDR2 sequences are SEHNR and FQNEAQ (reference sequence). CDR3 length: 17 residues. The V end was cut by 1 base, the J end by 4 bases, with 19 bases between. CDR3 in amino acids: CASSLGPPAGYSTEAFF. The CDR3 DNA reads as TGTGCCAGCAGCTTAGGACCCCCAGCGGGGTATTCCACTGAAGCTTTCTTT.

CDR3 DNA: TGTGCCAGCAGCCCGAGACAGGGATACGAGCAGTACGTC. Encoded protein: CASSPRQGYEQYV. The J gene is TRBJ2-7, the V gene TRBV7-9; TRBD1 aligns across 7 bases. Germline CDR1 reads SEHNR; CDR2 reads FQNEAQ (reference sequence). The CDR3 has 13 residues. The ends lost 5 bases at V and 4 bases at J; junction bases unmatched: 5.

There are a few counts of this clone. The chain is built from TRBV9 and TRBJ1-4, with a weak D call TRBD1 (5 bases). V was pared by 3 bases and J by 10 bases, with 13 bases between. The V gene's germline CDR1 is SGDLS and CDR2 YYNGEE. This CDR3 has 13 residues. The CDR3 nucleotides are TGTGCCAGCAGCGGGGCCCGTGACAGAAAACTGTTTTTT. It specifies CASSGARDRKLFF.

This chain uses TRBV6-5 with TRBJ2-7; D ambiguous. The CDR3 is 13 amino acids. Trimming stripped 0 bases from V and 4 bases from J, with 7 bases between. Germline V CDR1 and CDR2: MNHEY, SVGAGI. The CDR3: CASSYSPVYEQYF. The DNA of the CDR3 is TGTGCCAGCAGTTACTCCCCTGTTTACGAGCAGTACTTC.

The chain combines TRBV9 with TRBJ1-5; no firm D call. CDR3 length: 13 residues. The germline V gene has CDR1 SGDLS and CDR2 YYNGEE. With 7 bases removed from V and 6 bases from J, the gap between germline ends came to 14 bases. In nucleotides, the CDR3 is TGTGCCAGCTCACCGGCGGGAACTCAGCCCCAGCATTTT. This gives the protein CASSPAGTQPQHF.

The CDR3 DNA is TGTGCCAGCAGGGGCTGGGGCGATACGCAGTATTTT. Protein sequence: CASRGWGDTQYF. The chain combines TRBV6-5 with TRBJ2-3, with a weak D call TRBD1 (5 bases). The CDR3 sequence is 12 residues long. From germline, CDR1 is MNHEY and CDR2 SVGAGI. Trimming pared 6 bases from V and 6 bases from J, leaving 10 bases between.

The J gene is TRBJ1-1, the V gene TRBV7-8, with D perhaps TRBD1 (6 bases). The CDR3 is made up of 17 amino acids. Trimming cost V 5 bases and J 1 base, with 20 bases left between them. Per the germline V gene, CDR1 is SGHVS and CDR2 is FQNEAQ. Here the CDR3 DNA reads TGTGCCAGCAGCCCCACACTTCAGGGGTCATGGAACACTGAAGCTTTCTTT. Translated: CASSPTLQGSWNTEAFF.

The gene calls are TRBV28 and TRBJ2-5; 8 bases fit TRBD1. In germline, CDR1 is MDHEN, CDR2 SYDVKM. V lost 5 bases, J lost 1 base, and 9 bases stayed unmatched. The CDR3 sequence is 16 residues long. The CDR3 region is CASSPRTGMIQETQYF. The CDR3 nucleotides read TGTGCCAGCAGTCCGAGGACAGGGATGATCCAAGAGACCCAGTACTTC.

The V gene is TRBV12-5, the J gene TRBJ2-7; perhaps TRBD1 as D (6 bases). Germline V gives CDR1 LGHNT, CDR2 FRNRAP. This CDR3 has 14 residues. V lost 1 base and J lost 5, with 12 bases in between. CDR3 DNA: TGTGCTAGTGGTTTGGCCCCCAGGGGTCACGAGCAGTACGTC. Its protein product is CASGLAPRGHEQYV.

This clone was counted a few times. This chain uses TRBV19 with TRBJ2-7, with D unresolved. The ends were cut back, 7 bases at V and 0 bases at J, with 16 bases in the middle. The CDR3 covers 15 residues. Germline-derived CDR1 and CDR2 are LNHDA and SQIVND (reference sequence). The CDR3 bases are TGTGCCAGTAACGTTTGCGGAGAAGACTCCTACGAGCAGTACTTC. It yields the protein CASNVCGEDSYEQYF.

This clone occurred a few times. The CDR3 nucleotides read TGCGCCAGCAGCTTTGGCAGCTCTGGAAACACCATATATTTT. Translation gives CASSFGSSGNTIYF. The chain links TRBV5-1 to TRBJ1-3, with D unclear. V lost 2 bases and J 0 bases, leaving 6 bases between the germline ends. Germline V lookup: CDR1 SGHRS, CDR2 YFSETQ. The CDR3 has 14 residues.

V and J are TRBV11-1 and TRBJ2-1; TRBD2 aligns across 8 bases. Germline CDR1 and CDR2: SGHAT and FQDESV (reference sequence). There are 14 residues in the CDR3. With V trimmed by 3 bases and J by 8 bases, 6 bases remained unmatched. The CDR3 sequence is CASSFGGGRYEQFF. CDR3 in DNA: TGTGCCAGCAGCTTCGGGGGGGGTAGGTATGAGCAGTTCTTC. The complete variable domain, with remaining parts taken from reference TRBV11-1 and TRBJ2-1, reads EAEVAQSPRYKITEKSQAVAFWCDPISGHATLYWYRQILGQGPELLVQFQDESVVDDSQLPKDRFSAERLKGVDSTLKIQPAELGDSAMYLCASSFGGGRYEQFFGPGTRLTVL.

This clone was recorded a few times. V gene TRBV19 combines with J gene TRBJ1-6, with 7 bases fitting TRBD1. There are 13 residues in the CDR3. Trimming at V came to 6 bases and at J to 6 bases, leaving 2 bases not matched to a gene. The germline V gene has CDR1 LNHDA and CDR2 SQIVND (reference sequence). The CDR3 protein is CASRRDSNSPLHF. For the CDR3, the DNA is TGTGCCAGTAGACGGGACAGTAATTCACCCCTCCACTTT.

J is TRBJ1-5 and V is TRBV19; possible D gene TRBD1, 6 bases. Trimming took 5 bases from V and 3 from J, leaving 11 bases between them. Germline values: CDR1 LNHDA, CDR2 SQIVND (reference sequence). The CDR3 loop spans 14 amino acids. The chain's CDR3 is CASSAGQYNQPQHF. CDR3 in DNA: TGTGCCAGTAGTGCTGGACAGTACAATCAGCCCCAGCATTTT.

The V and J genes are TRBV9 and TRBJ1-2, with TRBD1 as a possible D gene (6 bases). CDR1 and CDR2 from the germline V gene are SGDLS and YYNGEE. The CDR3 runs to 14 residues. V was shortened by 4 bases and J by 3 bases, with 13 bases between the two germline ends. The chain's CDR3 is CASSTSGGDYGYTF. DNA for the CDR3: TGTGCCAGCAGCACCTCTGGGGGCGACTATGGCTACACCTTC.

The CDR3 region is CASSYAGRSPLHF. The CDR3, as DNA: TGTGCCAGCAGTTACGCGGGACGTTCACCCCTCCACTTT. The V gene is TRBV6-6, the J gene TRBJ1-6; perhaps TRBD1 as D (5 bases). Germline V gene sequence: CDR1 MNHNY, CDR2 SVGAGI (reference sequence). The length of the CDR3 is 13 residues. V was clipped by 2 bases and J by 9 bases, with 8 bases between them.

This chain connects TRBV16 to TRBJ2-3; D is unclear. This CDR3 region has 13 residues. Germline lookup yields CDR1 KGHSY and CDR2 FQNENV. Trimming removed 3 bases from V and 4 bases from J, with 8 bases in between. The CDR3 is CASSHPRADTQYF. The CDR3 DNA sequence: TGTGCCAGCAGCCATCCACGCGCAGATACGCAGTATTTT.

The V gene is TRBV7-2, the J gene TRBJ2-2, with TRBD2 matching 10 bases. The V gene end was trimmed by 3 bases and the J gene end by 6 bases; junction bases not matched to a gene: 4. Looked up from germline, CDR1 is SGHTA and CDR2 is FQGNSA. The CDR3 totals 15 residues. The CDR3 DNA sequence: TGTGCCAGCAGCTTGGGTCTAGCGGGGGCCGGGGAGCTGTTTTTT. Amino acids: CASSLGLAGAGELFF. The whole variable domain, filled in from reference TRBV7-2 and TRBJ2-2, reads GAGVSQSPSNKVTEKGKDVELRCDPISGHTALYWYRQSLGQGLEFLIYFQGNSAPDKSGLPSDRFSAERTGGSVSTLTIQRTQQEDSAVYLCASSLGLAGAGELFFGEGSRLTVL.

The chain carries TRBV9 and TRBJ2-1; tentatively, D is TRBD1 (6 bases). The CDR3 has 14 amino acids. The V gene's germline CDR1 is SGDLS and CDR2 YYNGEE. V lost 5 bases, J lost 8 bases, and 17 bases lay in between. The CDR3 DNA reads TGTGCCAGCAGTCCGGGTGGGGGCGAGCATGAGCAGTTCTTC. Its protein product is CASSPGGGEHEQFF. Using reference TRBV9 and TRBJ2-1 for the parts outside the CDR3, the full variable domain is DSGVTQTPKHLITATGQRVTLRCSPRSGDLSVYWYQQSLDQGLQFLIQYYNGEERAKGNILERFSAQQFPDLHSELNLSSLELGDSALYFCASSPGGGEHEQFFGPGTRLTVL.

This clone was seen once. The chain joins TRBV19 to TRBJ2-1, with 8 bases identical to TRBD2. The junction had 4 bases not matched to a gene; V was cut back by 5 bases and J by 10 bases. This CDR3 has 12 residues. Germline loops: CDR1 LNHDA, CDR2 SQIVND (reference sequence). CDR3: CASSPGLEEQFF. CDR3 DNA: TGTGCCAGTAGTCCGGGACTAGAAGAGCAGTTCTTC.

This sequence joins TRBV2 and TRBJ2-1; 9 bases line up with TRBD1. J gave up 0 bases and V 5 bases, and 11 bases lay outside the gene matches. The CDR3 is 18 residues long. Germline V CDR1 and CDR2: SNHLY, FYNNEI. The chain's CDR3 is CASSPRGQGTRSYNEQFF. The CDR3 DNA is TGTGCCAGCAGTCCCCGGGGACAGGGAACCCGCTCCTACAATGAGCAGTTCTTC.

This chain uses TRBV4-2 with TRBJ2-5, with D perhaps matching TRBD2 (6 bases). Germline V gene lookup returns CDR1 LGHNA and CDR2 YNFKEQ. The germline V and J ends were trimmed by 1 base and 5 bases, with 8 bases remaining between them. The CDR3 totals 13 residues. CDR3 in amino acids: CASSQVAGETQYF. The DNA for the CDR3 is TGTGCCAGCAGCCAAGTGGCGGGGGAGACCCAGTACTTC.

A note on this clone: Its ends do not fully match the called genes, so a read error is possible. The chain employs TRBV20-1 and TRBJ1-2; 8 bases fit TRBD1. Germline V gene sequence: CDR1 DFQATT, CDR2 SNEGSKA (reference sequence). The CDR3 has 9 amino acids. The CDR3 bases are TGCAGTGCTAGACTTGGACAGGGCTTC. As protein: CSARLGQGF.

This clone appeared a few times. The chain combines TRBV6-4 with TRBJ1-2; the match to TRBD1 covers 10 bases. The CDR3 is made up of 15 amino acids. Losses at the gene ends were 7 bases for V and 6 bases for J; bases not matched to a gene: 11. Germline-derived CDR1 and CDR2 are MRHNA and SNTAGT. The CDR3, as DNA: TGTGCCAGCACCGAGACAGGGGGCAGTATAGATGGCTACACCTTC. Residues: CASTETGGSIDGYTF.

The chain joins TRBV10-3 to TRBJ2-3, with 9 bases lining up with TRBD1. CDR3 size: 15 residues. Trimming at V came to 4 bases and at J to 4 bases, leaving 6 bases not matched to a gene. CDR1 and CDR2 from the germline V gene are ENHRY and SYGVKD. This chain's CDR3 is CAISAGQGEADTQYF. The CDR3 DNA follows: TGTGCCATCAGTGCGGGACAGGGCGAGGCAGATACGCAGTATTTT.

A few counts support this clone. The chain joins TRBV2 to TRBJ2-1; 7 nucleotides align to TRBD1. Germline values: CDR1 SNHLY, CDR2 FYNNEI. The CDR3 is 14 amino acids. The J segment lost 3 bases and the V segment lost 6 bases, leaving 5 bases of the junction unmatched. The CDR3 region is CASSSGQSYNEQFF. CDR3 coding DNA: TGTGCCAGCAGCTCGGGACAGAGCTACAATGAGCAGTTCTTC.

V gene TRBV7-9 combines with J gene TRBJ1-1; the D gene is possibly TRBD1 (5 bases). The CDR3 is 14 amino acids. Trimming cost V 1 base and J 6 bases, with 12 bases left between them. CDR1 is SEHNR and CDR2 is FQNEAQ in the germline V gene (reference sequence). DNA of the CDR3: TGTGCCAGCAGCTTAGTATCCAGGGTCCCTGAAGCTTTCTTT. This encodes CASSLVSRVPEAFF. Variable domain in full (rest from reference TRBV7-9 and TRBJ1-1): DTGVSQNPRHKITKRGQNVTFRCDPISEHNRLYWYRQTLGQGPEFLTYFQNEAQLEKSRLLSDRFSAERPKGSFSTLEIQRTEQGDSAMYLCASSLVSRVPEAFFGQGTRLTVV.

This clone was counted only a few times. The CDR3 DNA reads TGCGCCAACACCGAGCCCCAGCATTTT. Its translation is CANTEPQHF. The V call is TRBV5-1, the J call TRBJ1-5, with D unclear. V lost 9 bases and J lost 8, with 6 bases in between. The CDR3 covers 9 residues. Germline CDR1 reads SGHRS; CDR2 reads YFSETQ.

A word on this clone: The sample holds other DNA sequences that translate to the same CDR3. The V gene is TRBV9, the J gene TRBJ1-2; 9 nucleotides match TRBD1. Germline loops: CDR1 SGDLS, CDR2 YYNGEE. The J segment lost 5 bases and the V segment lost 0 bases, leaving 5 bases of the junction unmatched. The CDR3 totals 15 residues. In DNA, the CDR3 is TGTGCCAGCAGCGTAGAGGGACAGGGCTCGTATGGCTACACCTTC. Protein product: CASSVEGQGSYGYTF.

The gene calls are TRBV11-2 and TRBJ2-7, with TRBD1 as a possible D gene (6 bases). Trimming removed 4 bases from V and 7 bases from J, with 11 bases in between. The CDR3 totals 12 residues. Per germline, CDR1 SGHAT and CDR2 FQNNGV. This CDR3 is CASSSNRVEQYF. CDR3 sequence (DNA): TGTGCCAGCAGCTCCAACAGGGTGGAGCAGTACTTC.

This chain uses TRBV19 with TRBJ1-4; D perhaps matches TRBD1 (6 bases). The germline V gene encodes CDR1 LNHDA and CDR2 SQIVND (reference sequence). This CDR3 has 17 amino acids. Trimming removed 4 bases at V and 0 bases at J, with 15 bases between. This chain's CDR3 is CASSRQDRLSTNEKLFF. CDR3 bases: TGTGCCAGTAGTAGACAAGACAGGCTCTCAACTAATGAAAAACTGTTTTTT. Full variable domain (rest looked up from reference TRBV19 and TRBJ1-4): DGGITQSPKYLFRKEGQNVTLSCEQNLNHDAMYWYRQDPGQGLRLIYYSQIVNDFQKGDIAEGYSVSREKKESFPLTVTSAQKNPTAFYLCASSRQDRLSTNEKLFFGSGTQLSVL.

This clone was found a few times. The chain recombines TRBV13 with TRBJ2-6, with 11 bases matching TRBD2. Germline V CDR1 and CDR2: PRHDT, FYEKMQ (reference sequence). The ends lost 6 bases at V and 0 bases at J; junction bases unmatched: 7. The CDR3 has 18 residues. CDR3 bases: TGTGCCAGCAGGTCCCTAGCGGGGGGTACCTCTGGGGCCAACGTCCTGACTTTC. Translation gives CASRSLAGGTSGANVLTF. The full variable domain, its missing parts supplied by reference TRBV13 and TRBJ2-6, is AAGVIQSPRHLIKEKRETATLKCYPIPRHDTVYWYQQGPGQDPQFLISFYEKMQSDKGSIPDRFSAQQFSDYHSELNMSSLELGDSALYFCASRSLAGGTSGANVLTFGAGSRLTVL.